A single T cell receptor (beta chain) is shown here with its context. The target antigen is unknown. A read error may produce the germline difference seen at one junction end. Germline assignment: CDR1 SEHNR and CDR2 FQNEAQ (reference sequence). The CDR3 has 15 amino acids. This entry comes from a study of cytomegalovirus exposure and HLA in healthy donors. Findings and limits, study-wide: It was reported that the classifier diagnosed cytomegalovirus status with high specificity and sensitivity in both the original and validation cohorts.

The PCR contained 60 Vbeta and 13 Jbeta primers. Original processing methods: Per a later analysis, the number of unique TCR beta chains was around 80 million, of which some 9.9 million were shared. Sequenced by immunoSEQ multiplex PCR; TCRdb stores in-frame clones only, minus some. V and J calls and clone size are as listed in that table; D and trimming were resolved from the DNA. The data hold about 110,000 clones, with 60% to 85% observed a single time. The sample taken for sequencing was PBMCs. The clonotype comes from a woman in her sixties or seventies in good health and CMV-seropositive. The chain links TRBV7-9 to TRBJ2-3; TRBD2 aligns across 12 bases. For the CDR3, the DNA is TGTTCCAGCAGCCCTTTAGGACTAGCGGGAAATACGCAGTATTTT. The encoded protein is CSSSPLGLAGNTQYF.